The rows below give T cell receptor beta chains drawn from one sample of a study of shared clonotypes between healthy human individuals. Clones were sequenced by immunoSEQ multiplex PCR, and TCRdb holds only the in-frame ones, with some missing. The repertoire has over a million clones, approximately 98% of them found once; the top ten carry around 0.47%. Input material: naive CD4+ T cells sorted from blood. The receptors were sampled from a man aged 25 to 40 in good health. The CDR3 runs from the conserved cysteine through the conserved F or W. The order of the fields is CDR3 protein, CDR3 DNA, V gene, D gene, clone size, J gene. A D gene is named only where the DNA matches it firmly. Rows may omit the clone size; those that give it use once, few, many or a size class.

cdr3_aa: CASRGETQYF; cdr3_nt: TGTGCCAGCAGAGGGGAGACCCAGTACTTC; v_call: TRBV5-5; d_call: .; clone_size: once; j_call: TRBJ2-5
cdr3_aa: CASSVAWGNTGELFF; cdr3_nt: TGTGCCAGCAGCGTAGCGTGGGGGAACACCGGGGAGCTGTTTTTT; v_call: TRBV9; d_call: .; clone_size: .; j_call: TRBJ2-2
cdr3_aa: CATLMGGVGEKLFF; cdr3_nt: TGTGCCACGCTGATGGGGGGGGTCGGGGAAAAACTGTTTTTT; v_call: TRBV19; d_call: .; clone_size: .; j_call: TRBJ1-4
cdr3_aa: CASSWGQGGSEQYF; cdr3_nt: TGCGCCAGCAGCTGGGGACAGGGCGGCTCCGAGCAGTACTTC; v_call: TRBV5-1; d_call: TRBD1; clone_size: .; j_call: TRBJ2-7
cdr3_aa: CASSVALTTGKETQYF; cdr3_nt: TGTGCCAGCAGCGTAGCCCTTACGACAGGGAAGGAGACCCAGTACTTC; v_call: TRBV9; d_call: TRBD1; clone_size: .; j_call: TRBJ2-5
cdr3_aa: CASSDGPTGELFF; cdr3_nt: TGTGCCAGCAGTGATGGACCCACCGGGGAGCTGTTTTTT; v_call: TRBV6-4; d_call: .; clone_size: .; j_call: TRBJ2-2
cdr3_aa: CASSEGAGFSYNEQFF; cdr3_nt: TGTGCCAGCAGTGAAGGCGCGGGATTCTCCTACAATGAGCAGTTCTTC; v_call: TRBV2; d_call: .; clone_size: once; j_call: TRBJ2-1
cdr3_aa: CASSTQRFGNQPQHF; cdr3_nt: TGTGCCAGCAGTACGCAGCGGTTCGGCAATCAGCCCCAGCATTTT; v_call: TRBV2; d_call: .; clone_size: .; j_call: TRBJ1-5
cdr3_aa: CASSHQLAGGPTDTQYF; cdr3_nt: TGCGCCAGCAGCCACCAACTAGCGGGAGGGCCAACAGATACGCAGTATTTT; v_call: TRBV5-1; d_call: TRBD2; clone_size: .; j_call: TRBJ2-3
cdr3_aa: CASSAGVTGIWELFF; cdr3_nt: TGTGCCAGCAGCGCTGGAGTGACCGGGATCTGGGAACTGTTTTTT; v_call: TRBV4-2; d_call: .; clone_size: .; j_call: TRBJ1-4
cdr3_aa: CSVLGGQSYNEQFF; cdr3_nt: TGCAGCGTCCTAGGCGGTCAGTCCTACAATGAGCAGTTCTTC; v_call: TRBV29-1; d_call: .; clone_size: .; j_call: TRBJ2-1
cdr3_aa: CASSNAVAGNTIYF; cdr3_nt: TGCGCCAGCAGTAACGCGGTCGCAGGAAACACCATATATTTT; v_call: TRBV10-1; d_call: .; clone_size: .; j_call: TRBJ1-3